One sample yielded the 32 T cell receptor beta chains listed below, sequenced in a study of neurological immune-mediated disorders. TCRdb reanalysed the 5' RACE reads using MiXCR and keeps one entry per CDR3 protein. This table holds tens of thousands of distinct CDR3 sequences, 6.5% to 8.5% found once. Source material: CD4+ T cells from blood. The receptors here all came from a man aged 50 to 60 in good health.

The table lists this clonotype with many counts. This chain uses TRBV6-1 with TRBJ1-5; the match to TRBD1 covers 7 bases. The CDR3 length is 15 residues. V was pared by 8 bases and J by 5 bases, with 12 bases of the junction left unmatched. Germline V CDR1 and CDR2: MNHNS, SASEGT. DNA of the CDR3: TGTGCCAGCGCGGGCGGCAGGGGGATTCATCAGCCCCAGCATTTT. This encodes CASAGGRGIHQPQHF.

The genes are TRBV5-1 and TRBJ2-7; TRBD2 aligns across 10 bases. Unmatched junction bases numbered 5, after V lost 4 bases and J lost 4 bases. Germline CDR1 and CDR2: SGHRS and YFSETQ. This CDR3 is built from 14 residues. The CDR3 region has the DNA TGCGCCAGCAGCGCTAGCGGGAGAGATTACGAGCAGTACTTC. Translation: CASSASGRDYEQYF.

This clonotype ranks as medium-sized. V gene TRBV4-3 combines with J gene TRBJ2-1; D call uncertain. The V and J ends lost 4 bases and 0 bases respectively, with 10 bases between them. The CDR3 covers 15 residues. The germline V gene has CDR1 LGHNA and CDR2 YSLEER. Here the CDR3 DNA reads TGCGCCAGCAGCCTCGAAGTCGACTCCTACAATGAGCAGTTCTTC. Its protein product is CASSLEVDSYNEQFF.

The chain carries TRBV20-1 and TRBJ2-2, with 8 bases lining up with TRBD1. The germline V gene encodes CDR1 DFQATT and CDR2 SNEGSKA (reference sequence). The junction had 16 bases not matched to a gene; V was cut back by 8 bases and J by 5 bases. This CDR3 contains 16 residues. CDR3 coding DNA: TGCAGTTGTCCGCGACAGGGGTCCCAATGGACCGGGGAGCTGTTTTTT. Amino acid sequence: CSCPRQGSQWTGELFF.

This clonotype was detected ten times or more. The CDR3 reads CASSNSPNGRRETQYF. The DNA of the CDR3 is TGTGCCAGCAGCAATAGTCCAAATGGGAGGAGAGAGACCCAGTACTTC. The rearrangement joins TRBV7-8 to TRBJ2-5, with D perhaps TRBD2 (6 bases). This CDR3 is built from 16 residues. CDR1 is SGHVS and CDR2 is FQNEAQ in the germline V gene. The V end lost 5 bases, the J end lost 4 bases, and 20 bases lay between the germline ends.

V usage is TRBV30 and J usage is TRBJ1-1; D gene uncertain. V was trimmed by 5 bases and J by 4 bases, leaving 11 bases between them. Germline-derived CDR1 and CDR2 are GTSNPN and SVGIG (reference sequence). The CDR3 spans 12 residues. CDR3 loop: CAWRRVSTEAFF. The CDR3 coding sequence is TGTGCCTGGCGGAGGGTGAGCACTGAAGCTTTCTTT.

A note on this clonotype: A much larger clone is a single base away; this may be a read error. This chain joins TRBV7-3 and TRBJ2-2; 7 positions match TRBD2. The CDR3 totals 16 residues. Germline-derived CDR1 and CDR2 are SGHTA and FQGTGA. CDR3 protein: CSSSHLGEGRSGELFF. Here the CDR3 DNA reads TGTTCCAGCAGCCACCTGGGGGAGGGCCGGAGCGGGGAGCTGTTTTTT.

In its sample, this clonotype was seen many times. The V call is TRBV20-1, the J call TRBJ2-3; TRBD2 aligns across 10 bases. The CDR3 loop spans 14 amino acids. The germline V gene has CDR1 DFQATT and CDR2 SNEGSKA (reference sequence). The V segment lost 3 bases and the J segment 5 bases; nucleotides outside the gene matches: 5. This chain's CDR3 is CSARPSGSIDTQYF. CDR3 coding DNA: TGCAGTGCTAGGCCTAGCGGGAGTATAGATACGCAGTATTTT.

The table lists this clonotype with many counts. The chain combines TRBV20-1 with TRBJ2-7, with D perhaps TRBD2 (5 bases). Germline lookup yields CDR1 DFQATT and CDR2 SNEGSKA (reference sequence). V lost 8 bases and J 0 bases, leaving 5 bases between the germline ends. The CDR3 extends over 10 amino acids. This CDR3 is CSSGSYEQYF. The CDR3 DNA follows: TGCAGTAGCGGCTCCTACGAGCAGTACTTC.

In this sample, this clonotype turned up many times. The CDR3 sequence is CSVGPRGTPYEQYF. Written as DNA, the CDR3 is TGCAGCGTCGGGCCCCGGGGGACCCCCTACGAGCAGTACTTC. The chain employs TRBV29-1 and TRBJ2-7; D might be TRBD2 (6 bases). Per germline, CDR1 SQVTM and CDR2 ANQGSEA. Trimming took 6 bases from V and 2 from J, leaving 17 bases between them. The CDR3 loop spans 14 amino acids.

This clonotype was counted ten times or more. The V and J genes are TRBV20-1 and TRBJ1-1, with 9 nucleotides matching TRBD1. Germline V gene sequence: CDR1 DFQATT, CDR2 SNEGSKA (reference sequence). Germline trimming cut 8 bases from V and 5 bases from J; bases unmatched to any gene: 6. This CDR3 contains 12 residues. The CDR3 reads CSPYRGRTEAFF. The CDR3 DNA reads as TGCAGTCCGTACAGGGGGCGAACTGAAGCTTTCTTT.

The chain is built from TRBV6-1 and TRBJ2-7; 8 bases are a match to TRBD1. The CDR3 loop spans 14 amino acids. V shed 4 bases and J 9 bases; nucleotides not matched to a gene: 11. Germline V gene lookup returns CDR1 MNHNS and CDR2 SASEGT. CDR3 bases: TGTGCCAGCAGTGCCACCTCAGGGGGCGCGAGGCAGTACTTC. Translated, it gives CASSATSGGARQYF.

The count of this clonotype is one. The genes are TRBV5-1 and TRBJ2-7, with D possibly being TRBD1 (6 bases). Per germline, CDR1 SGHRS and CDR2 YFSETQ. The CDR3 has 15 residues. V lost 7 bases and J 6 bases, leaving 23 bases between the germline ends. This chain's CDR3 is CASGGTTGKGPEQYF. DNA of the CDR3: TGCGCCAGCGGGGGCACCACAGGGAAGGGTCCCGAGCAGTACTTC.

This clonotype came up many times. V gene TRBV28 combines with J gene TRBJ1-2, with 9 bases fitting TRBD1. Unmatched junction bases numbered 7, after V lost 5 bases and J lost 3 bases. CDR1 MDHEN and CDR2 SYDVKM come from the germline V gene. The CDR3 sequence is 15 residues long. The CDR3 protein is CASSIAGTGYYGYTF. CDR3 in DNA: TGTGCCAGCAGTATCGCCGGGACAGGGTACTATGGCTACACCTTC.

This clonotype was recorded at least ten times. This chain uses TRBV5-1 with TRBJ2-5, with no clear D. The CDR3 spans 12 residues. V lost 0 bases, J lost 5 bases, and 5 bases lay in between. The germline CDR1 and CDR2 sequences are SGHRS and YFSETQ. For the CDR3, the DNA is TGCGCCAGCAGCTTGGACCGGGAGACCCAGTACTTC. Its translation: CASSLDRETQYF.

This clonotype was detected many times. V gene TRBV7-2 combines with J gene TRBJ1-1; D possibly corresponds to TRBD1 (6 bases). V was pared by 5 bases and J by 4 bases, with 11 bases between. The CDR3 contains 13 residues. Germline V gene lookup returns CDR1 SGHTA and CDR2 FQGNSA. CDR3 sequence reads: CASSRGRSTEAFF. The DNA of the CDR3 is TGTGCCAGCAGCCGGGGGCGGAGCACTGAAGCTTTCTTT.

The table lists this clonotype with many counts. The chain couples TRBV28 to TRBJ2-5; TRBD2 agrees at 9 bases. Trimming cost V 4 bases and J 2 bases; bases outside gene matches: 8. This CDR3 has 16 residues. CDR1 and CDR2 from the germline V gene are MDHEN and SYDVKM. CDR3 region: CASSSLSSGTQETQYF. In DNA form, the CDR3 reads TGTGCCAGCAGTTCTTTATCTAGCGGGACTCAAGAGACCCAGTACTTC. Full variable domain (remainder filled in from reference TRBV28 and TRBJ2-5): DVKVTQSSRYLVKRTGEKVFLECVQDMDHENMFWYRQDPGLGLRLIYFSYDVKMKEKGDIPEGYSVSREKKERFSLILESASTNQTSMYLCASSSLSSGTQETQYFGPGTRLLVL.

The chain employs TRBV24-1 and TRBJ2-5; TRBD2 is a possible D gene (6 bases). The CDR3 has 14 residues. Germline values: CDR1 KGHDR, CDR2 SFDVKD. The ends were cut back, 4 bases at V and 4 bases at J, with 12 bases in the middle. CDR3 bases: TGTGCCACCAGTGACGCGGGGATTTCAGAGACCCAGTACTTC. Translating it yields CATSDAGISETQYF.

The chain uses TRBV7-9 and TRBJ2-1; perhaps TRBD2 as D (5 bases). Trimming pared 9 bases from V and 3 bases from J, leaving 15 bases between. The CDR3 has 14 residues. Germline loops: CDR1 SEHNR, CDR2 FQNEAQ (reference sequence). DNA for the CDR3: TGTGCCAGTTCCCGAGGGTATGGCTACAATGAGCAGTTCTTC. This codes for CASSRGYGYNEQFF. Variable domain in full (rest from reference TRBV7-9 and TRBJ2-1): DTGVSQNPRHKITKRGQNVTFRCDPISEHNRLYWYRQTLGQGPEFLTYFQNEAQLEKSRLLSDRFSAERPKGSFSTLEIQRTEQGDSAMYLCASSRGYGYNEQFFGPGTRLTVL.

V gene TRBV5-1 combines with J gene TRBJ2-1; 14 bases line up with TRBD2. V lost 0 bases, J lost 2 bases, and 10 bases stayed unmatched. Germline CDR1 is SGHRS and CDR2 is YFSETQ. This CDR3 is 20 amino acids long. The CDR3 sequence: CASSLAGLAGEGGPYNEQFF. CDR3 nucleotide sequence: TGCGCCAGCAGCTTGGCGGGACTAGCGGGAGAAGGAGGGCCCTACAATGAGCAGTTCTTC. The full variable domain, in which reference TRBV5-1 and TRBJ2-1 provide the parts outside the CDR3, is KAGVTQTPRYLIKTRGQQVTLSCSPISGHRSVSWYQQTPGQGLQFLFEYFSETQRNKGNFPGRFSGRQFSNSRSEMNVSTLELGDSALYLCASSLAGLAGEGGPYNEQFFGPGTRLTVL.

There are many counts of this clonotype. The DNA of the CDR3 is TGCAGTGCCCGCCAGTTGGGATTCGGGGATACGCAGTATTTT. Protein sequence: CSARQLGFGDTQYF. V gene TRBV20-1 combines with J gene TRBJ2-3; D not resolved. The CDR3 length is 14 residues. Trimming left V 6 bases short and J 6 bases short, with 19 bases between. CDR1 is DFQATT and CDR2 is SNEGSKA in the germline V gene (reference sequence).

V and J are TRBV15 and TRBJ1-1; D gene ambiguous. V was shortened by 0 bases and J by 3 bases, with 8 bases between the two germline ends. Germline V gene data show CDR1 as LNHNV and CDR2 as YYDKDF (reference sequence). The CDR3 runs to 14 residues. The CDR3 nucleotides read TGTGCCACCAGCAGAGATGGGAGGGACACTGAAGCTTTCTTT. This sequence encodes CATSRDGRDTEAFF.

This clonotype was seen repeatedly, ten times or more. Here the CDR3 DNA reads TGTGCCAGCAGTCCTGGGGGCCCACGGCAAGAGACCCAGTACTTC. Translated, it gives CASSPGGPRQETQYF. The chain uses TRBV3-1 and TRBJ2-5, with D possibly TRBD1 on 6 matching bases. CDR1 and CDR2 (germline): LGHDT, YNNKEL (reference sequence). The CDR3 runs 15 residues. Trimming left V 6 bases short and J 2 bases short, with 16 bases between.

Many counts were recorded for this clonotype. V and J are TRBV20-1 and TRBJ1-2; D uncertain. CDR3 size: 13 residues. Trimming stripped 5 bases from V and 5 bases from J, with 15 bases between. The germline gives CDR1 DFQATT, CDR2 SNEGSKA (reference sequence). CDR3 coding DNA: TGCAGTGCTGACGGCCAGGAAGTTTATGGCTACACCTTC. Translation: CSADGQEVYGYTF.

By share, this clonotype counts as medium-sized. The chain links TRBV25-1 to TRBJ1-1, with 7 bases aligning to TRBD1. Germline V CDR1 and CDR2: MGHDK, SYGVNS. V lost 4 bases, J lost 1 base, and 3 bases stayed unmatched. This CDR3 comprises 14 residues. Written as DNA, the CDR3 is TGTGCCAGCAGTGTCGGGACAGCGAACACTGAAGCTTTCTTT. This encodes CASSVGTANTEAFF.

There are many counts of this clonotype. This sequence joins TRBV20-1 and TRBJ2-5; D gene unclear. Germline lookup yields CDR1 DFQATT and CDR2 SNEGSKA (reference sequence). The CDR3 runs to 13 residues. Trimming left V 5 bases short and J 0 bases short, with 10 bases between. CDR3 nucleotide sequence: TGCAGTGCTCTCGCGGCGTACCAAGAGACCCAGTACTTC. This translates into CSALAAYQETQYF.

About this clonotype itself: A read error may explain this, as a much larger clone is one base away. This sequence joins TRBV29-1 and TRBJ2-1; D is perhaps TRBD1 (5 bases). CDR3 length: 15 amino acids. The V gene's germline CDR1 is SQVTM and CDR2 ANQGSEA. V was cut by 4 bases and J by 0 bases, with 13 bases left in between. In DNA, the CDR3 is TGCAGCGTTGGGAAACAGGATCGCTCCTACAATGAGCAGTTCTTC. This sequence encodes CSVGKQDRSYNEQFF.

This clonotype was recorded at least ten times. The chain combines TRBV6-2 or TRBV6-3 with TRBJ2-5; 13 bases are a match to TRBD2. The germline V gene has CDR1 MNHEY and CDR2 SVGEGT. The CDR3 has 16 amino acids. V lost 5 bases and J lost 2; bases outside the gene matches: 5. Here the CDR3 DNA reads TGTGCCAGCAGTACCTGGACTAGCGGGGGTCAAGAGACCCAGTACTTC. It yields the protein CASSTWTSGGQETQYF.

This clonotype was counted many times. This chain links TRBV20-1 with TRBJ2-3, with TRBD2 as a possible D gene (6 bases). The V gene's germline CDR1 is DFQATT and CDR2 SNEGSKA (reference sequence). The V end was cut by 5 bases, the J end by 8 bases, with 20 bases between. The CDR3 extends over 14 amino acids. The CDR3 nucleotides are TGCAGTGCTCACCGGGACTCCGGGTTGGGTACGCAGTATTTT. Amino acid sequence: CSAHRDSGLGTQYF.

This clonotype was recorded at least ten times. The chain employs TRBV5-1 and TRBJ2-7; TRBD2 aligns across 8 bases. Germline loops: CDR1 SGHRS, CDR2 YFSETQ. Germline trimming cut 1 base from V and 2 bases from J; bases unmatched to any gene: 2. The CDR3 covers 14 residues. Written as DNA, the CDR3 is TGCGCCAGCAGCTTGACTAGCGGTACCTACGAGCAGTACTTC. The encoded protein is CASSLTSGTYEQYF.

This clonotype was recorded many times. The rearrangement links TRBV7-2 to TRBJ2-3, with 11 bases that match TRBD2. This CDR3 spans 16 amino acids. V lost 3 bases, J lost 1 base, and 3 bases stayed unmatched. Germline CDR1 SGHTA, CDR2 FQGNSA. The CDR3: CASSFLAGGRTDTQYF. The CDR3 DNA reads TGTGCCAGCAGCTTCCTAGCGGGAGGACGCACAGATACGCAGTATTTT.

The table lists this clonotype with many counts. The chain links TRBV7-2 to TRBJ2-5, with 8 bases identical to TRBD1. V lost 4 bases, J lost 5 bases, and 6 bases stayed unmatched. Germline V gives CDR1 SGHTA, CDR2 FQGNSA. The CDR3 covers 14 residues. The CDR3 bases are TGTGCCAGCAGCTGGCAGGGGGCAGGGGAGACCCAGTACTTC. Protein: CASSWQGAGETQYF.